Following are 29 T cell receptor beta chains from one sample sequenced in a study of blood T cells in healthy people across ages. A second 7 to 11 cycle PCR used barcoded and J-beta primers. MiXCR, run by TCRdb on the 5' RACE reads, gives a single entry per CDR3 protein. The sample includes over 950,000 distinct CDR3 sequences, roughly 51% seen only once; the top ten take 20% to 25%. The sequenced sample consisted of blood. Source of these receptors: a woman aged 55-70 years in good health.

This sequence joins TRBV10-1 and TRBJ2-7, with TRBD1 identical over 7 bases. This CDR3 is built from 14 residues. Germline V gives CDR1 WNHNN, CDR2 SYGVQD (reference sequence). V was pared by 6 bases and J by 5 bases, with 10 bases of the junction left unmatched. The chain's CDR3 is CASSIDKDRDEQYF. Here the CDR3 DNA reads TGCGCCAGCAGCATTGACAAAGACAGGGACGAGCAGTACTTC.

The chain is built from TRBV5-4 and TRBJ2-7; TRBD2 might be the D (7 bases). Germline V gene data show CDR1 as SGHNT and CDR2 as YYREEE (reference sequence). V lost 0 bases, J lost 6 bases, and 19 bases lay in between. The CDR3 runs to 16 residues. The chain's CDR3 is CASSLAGGPRFGEQYF. CDR3 coding DNA: TGTGCCAGCAGCTTGGCCGGGGGGCCCCGCTTCGGCGAGCAGTACTTC.

The chain links TRBV20-1 to TRBJ2-4, with 7 nucleotides matching TRBD1. The DNA end favors TRBJ2-7, so the J call may be wrong. The CDR3 is 14 residues long. Germline values: CDR1 DFQATT, CDR2 SNEGSKA (reference sequence). The CDR3 loop reads CSAPGTVFTYEQYF. The CDR3 nucleotides are TGCAGTGCACCAGGGACAGTTTTCACCTACGAGCAGTACTTC.

The genes are TRBV4-2 and TRBJ2-7; D is perhaps TRBD2 (6 bases). With 5 bases removed from V and 10 bases from J, the gap between germline ends came to 15 bases. This CDR3 contains 12 residues. CDR1 is LGHNA and CDR2 is YNFKEQ in the germline V gene. CDR3 in DNA: TGTGCCAGCAGCGATATCGACACTAGCCAGTACTTC. Its translation is CASSDIDTSQYF.

The rearrangement links TRBV30 to TRBJ1-1; D uncertain. Germline-derived CDR1 and CDR2 are GTSNPN and SVGIG (reference sequence). Trimming pared 2 bases from V and 0 bases from J, leaving 7 bases between. CDR3 length: 13 amino acids. The CDR3 loop reads CAWSMVMNTEAFF. The CDR3 nucleotides read TGTGCCTGGAGTATGGTGATGAACACTGAAGCTTTCTTT.

Written as DNA, the CDR3 is TGTGCCAGCAGCCGCGCGGGTAGCGGAAGGGCGGGCAAGACCCAGTACTTC. Its translation: CASSRAGSGRAGKTQYF. This rearrangement joins TRBV6-2 or TRBV6-3 to TRBJ2-7; D may be TRBD2 (6 bases). The J call may be faulty, since TRBJ2-5 better matches the DNA end. Germline CDR1 is MNHEY and CDR2 is SVGEGT. The CDR3 sequence is 17 residues long.

J is TRBJ1-1 and V is TRBV9; D uncertain. Trimming stripped 0 bases from V and 1 base from J, with 10 bases between. Germline CDR1 SGDLS, CDR2 YYNGEE. CDR3 length: 15 residues. The CDR3 DNA reads TGTGCCAGCAGCGTAGTTGGGCGGGGGAACACTGAAGCTTTCTTT. It is translated as CASSVVGRGNTEAFF.

A single count supports this clonotype. This chain uses TRBV13 with TRBJ2-3; 11 bases line up with TRBD2. Germline lookup yields CDR1 PRHDT and CDR2 FYEKMQ (reference sequence). The CDR3 runs 16 residues. V trimming: 7 bases; J trimming: 2 bases; junction bases outside the gene matches: 8. CDR3 nucleotides: TGTGCCAGCACCTCGCAGGGACTAGCGGTCACAGATACGCAGTATTTT. Amino acids: CASTSQGLAVTDTQYF.

This clonotype was detected only a few times. This CDR3 is CASSQVGKGRRETQYF. Here the CDR3 DNA reads TGCGCCAGCAGCCAAGTCGGGAAGGGGCGTCGGGAGACCCAGTACTTC. This chain connects TRBV4-1 to TRBJ2-5, with D possibly being TRBD1 or TRBD2 (5 bases each). V was clipped by 1 base and J by 5 bases, with 17 bases between them. The CDR3 has 16 residues. The V gene's germline CDR1 is MGHRA and CDR2 YSYEKL.

The rearrangement joins TRBV3-1 to TRBJ2-7; D is undetermined. The ends were cut back, 2 bases at V and 6 bases at J, with 5 bases in the middle. The CDR3 consists of 11 residues. CDR1 and CDR2 from the germline V gene are LGHDT and YNNKEL (reference sequence). CDR3: CASSQHSEQYF. The CDR3, as DNA: TGTGCCAGCAGCCAACACTCCGAGCAGTACTTC.

This clonotype was counted a few times. V gene TRBV28 combines with J gene TRBJ1-1; D is unclear. Looked up from germline, CDR1 is MDHEN and CDR2 is SYDVKM. V lost 3 bases and J lost 4, with 6 bases in between. There are 12 residues in the CDR3. The CDR3 reads CASSLYSTEAFF. The CDR3 nucleotides read TGTGCCAGCAGTTTGTATAGCACTGAAGCTTTCTTT.

Only a few counts were recorded for this clonotype. This chain joins TRBV14 and TRBJ2-3; D is perhaps TRBD1 (5 bases). Germline V lookup: CDR1 SGHDN, CDR2 FVKESK. The CDR3 loop spans 15 amino acids. V was trimmed by 0 bases and J by 6 bases, leaving 13 bases between them. The CDR3 loop reads CASSQDPRVTDTQYF. Written as DNA, the CDR3 is TGTGCCAGCAGCCAAGACCCCAGGGTTACGGATACGCAGTATTTT.

The chain has TRBV25-1 and TRBJ1-4; D call uncertain. The CDR3 has 13 residues. V dropped 3 bases and J dropped 10 bases, with 12 bases sitting between them. Germline CDR1 is MGHDK and CDR2 is SYGVNS. CDR3 protein: CASSEQSLGKLFF. The CDR3 region has the DNA TGTGCCAGCAGTGAGCAAAGCCTGGGAAAACTGTTTTTT.

This clonotype occurred a few times. This chain joins TRBV4-3 and TRBJ2-3; 9 bases line up with TRBD2. This CDR3 spans 15 amino acids. V shed 4 bases and J 1 base; nucleotides not matched to a gene: 3. Germline V gene data show CDR1 as LGHNA and CDR2 as YSLEER. This CDR3 is CASSRTSARTDTQYF. CDR3 nucleotide sequence: TGCGCCAGCAGCCGGACTAGCGCTCGCACAGATACGCAGTATTTT.

The genes are TRBV7-9 and TRBJ2-1, with D perhaps TRBD2 (6 bases). Per the germline V gene, CDR1 is SEHNR and CDR2 is FQNEAQ (reference sequence). Trimming took 11 bases from V and 5 from J, leaving 16 bases between them. This CDR3 is 13 amino acids long. The CDR3 DNA sequence: TGTGCCTCCGGAGGGGACCCAAACAATGAGCAGTTCTTC. This gives the protein CASGGDPNNEQFF.

The rearrangement links TRBV20-1 to TRBJ2-3; D gene unclear. The length of the CDR3 is 13 residues. The germline V gene has CDR1 DFQATT and CDR2 SNEGSKA (reference sequence). V shed 2 bases and J shed 0 bases, with 6 bases lying between them. In nucleotides, the CDR3 is TGCAGTGCTAGATACGGAAGCACAGATACGCAGTATTTT. Its translation is CSARYGSTDTQYF.

The V and J genes are TRBV20-1 and TRBJ2-5; D is perhaps TRBD2 (5 bases). The CDR3 is made up of 11 amino acids. The V gene's germline CDR1 is DFQATT and CDR2 SNEGSKA (reference sequence). The V end lost 5 bases, the J end lost 13 bases, and 17 bases lay between the germline ends. The CDR3 DNA reads TGCAGTGCTCGAGCAGACGGGGAGAGGTACTTC. This codes for CSARADGERYF.

The V gene is TRBV4-3, the J gene TRBJ2-4; 7 nucleotides match TRBD2. The J call may not be correct, given that the DNA end is closer to TRBJ2-7. Germline V gene sequence: CDR1 LGHNA, CDR2 YSLEER. This CDR3 region has 15 residues. The DNA for the CDR3 is TGCGCCAGCAGCCATCTAGCGGAGGCGGACTACGAGCAGTACTTC. Protein sequence: CASSHLAEADYEQYF.

This clonotype showed up just a few times. V usage is TRBV27 and J usage is TRBJ1-4; 9 nucleotides agree with TRBD1. V gave up 10 bases and J gave up 11 bases; unmatched junction bases: 20. The CDR3 runs 16 residues. CDR1 is MNHEY and CDR2 is SMNVEV in the germline V gene (reference sequence). CDR3 amino acids: CATRPITGGRFGKLFF. The CDR3 region has the DNA TGTGCCACAAGGCCCATTACAGGGGGCAGGTTTGGGAAACTGTTTTTT.

A few counts support this clonotype. The chain has TRBV20-1 and TRBJ2-7; no definite D call. CDR3 length: 15 residues. Germline loops: CDR1 DFQATT, CDR2 SNEGSKA (reference sequence). V gave up 4 bases and J gave up 2 bases, with 18 bases separating them. This CDR3 reads CSANLGRMRTYEQYF. Written as DNA, the CDR3 is TGCAGTGCTAACCTCGGGCGGATGCGGACCTACGAGCAGTACTTC.

The chain employs TRBV18 and TRBJ1-6; TRBD1 might be the D (5 bases). The V end was cut by 2 bases, the J end by 5 bases, with 10 bases between. CDR3 length: 15 amino acids. The germline gives CDR1 KGHSH, CDR2 LQKENI. The chain's CDR3 is CASSPFQGDNSPLHF. Here the CDR3 DNA reads TGTGCCAGCTCACCATTCCAGGGCGATAATTCACCCCTCCACTTT.

This chain links TRBV6-1 with TRBJ2-7; D is uncertain. TRBJ2-1 matches the DNA end more closely, so the J call is doubtful. The germline V gene encodes CDR1 MNHNS and CDR2 SASEGT. This CDR3 comprises 12 residues. The CDR3 reads CASTPAVGEQFF. The CDR3 DNA sequence: TGTGCCAGCACCCCGGCTGTGGGTGAGCAGTTCTTC.

J is TRBJ2-5 and V is TRBV11-2, with no clear D. This CDR3 comprises 11 residues. In germline, CDR1 is SGHAT, CDR2 FQNNGV. V was trimmed by 2 bases and J by 6 bases, leaving 4 bases between them. The DNA for the CDR3 is TGTGCCAGCAGCTTATCTAAGACCCAGTACTTC. Encoded protein: CASSLSKTQYF.

This sequence joins TRBV6-5 and TRBJ2-1; TRBD2 matches 9 bases. The V segment lost 8 bases and the J segment 8 bases; nucleotides outside the gene matches: 10. The CDR3 sequence is 14 residues long. Germline V gene sequence: CDR1 MNHEY, CDR2 SVGAGI. CDR3 sequence reads: CASWLGGRADEQFF. The CDR3 nucleotides read TGTGCCAGCTGGTTGGGCGGGAGGGCCGATGAGCAGTTCTTC.

This clonotype was observed a few times. The rearrangement uses TRBV27 and TRBJ2-7; D is possibly TRBD1 (5 bases). The germline V and J ends were trimmed by 2 bases and 4 bases, with 9 bases remaining between them. The CDR3 extends over 13 amino acids. Germline CDR1 MNHEY, CDR2 SMNVEV (reference sequence). The chain's CDR3 is CASSLKAGYEQYF. Written as DNA, the CDR3 is TGTGCCAGCAGTTTAAAGGCAGGGTACGAGCAGTACTTC.

This clonotype showed up just a few times. V gene TRBV6-6 combines with J gene TRBJ1-5, with D possibly TRBD1 on 6 matching bases. Deletions cut 5 bases from V and 5 bases from J, with 16 bases between. The CDR3 has 15 amino acids. The germline V gene has CDR1 MNHNY and CDR2 SVGAGI (reference sequence). This CDR3 is CASSLGTLRDQPQHF. In DNA form, the CDR3 reads TGTGCCAGCAGTCTAGGGACACTTCGCGATCAGCCCCAGCATTTT.

The chain carries TRBV20-1 and TRBJ2-1; no definite D call. CDR3 length: 14 residues. Trimming stripped 0 bases from V and 6 bases from J, with 12 bases between. CDR1 is DFQATT, CDR2 SNEGSKA, per germline (reference sequence). For the CDR3, the DNA is TGCAGTGCTAGAGATCCTTGGGAAGGCAATGAGCAGTTCTTC. Its protein is CSARDPWEGNEQFF.

The table lists this clonotype with a few counts. The rearrangement uses TRBV27 and TRBJ2-6; tentatively, D is TRBD2 (6 bases). The germline gives CDR1 MNHEY, CDR2 SMNVEV (reference sequence). V lost 0 bases and J 12 bases, leaving 6 bases between the germline ends. The CDR3 is made up of 12 amino acids. The CDR3 region is CASSLSGGVLTF. The CDR3 DNA follows: TGTGCCAGCAGTTTATCGGGGGGCGTCCTGACTTTC.

DNA for the CDR3: TGCAGTGCTATGAGACCCGGGACTACCGGCCGGGGCTACACCTTC. The encoded protein is CSAMRPGTTGRGYTF. The chain employs TRBV20-1 and TRBJ1-2; possibly TRBD1 for D (5 bases). The CDR3 consists of 15 residues. V shed 4 bases and J shed 8 bases, with 23 bases lying between them. The germline CDR1 and CDR2 sequences are DFQATT and SNEGSKA (reference sequence).